This T cell receptor beta chain was obtained from a study of T cells in localized non-small cell lung cancer. Study-wide findings and caveats: When the top 100 tumor clones were examined, a median 57 of them also appeared in the adjacent lung, which was paired and uninvolved. Uninvolved nearby lung showed the greatest T cell clonality, exceeding that found in tumor.

With regard to this clone: Its antigen remains unknown.

Germline V gives CDR1 SEHNR, CDR2 FQNEAQ (reference sequence). CDR3 length: 16 residues. V lost 5 bases, J lost 0 bases, and 8 bases stayed unmatched. Profiling relied on immunoSEQ multiplex PCR, and the TCRdb table lists in-frame clones only, not all of them. The sample lists just over 70,000 clones; less than 90% were seen once. The sequence was collected from a male donor at least 60 years old with stage III squamous cell lung carcinoma. Sequenced here: peripheral blood, sampled before any cancer treatment. The chain carries TRBV7-9 and TRBJ2-7; 9 nucleotides match TRBD1. CDR3 amino acids: CASSTGGTGSSYEQYV. CDR3 in DNA: TGTGCCAGCAGCACTGGTGGGACAGGGAGCTCCTACGAGCAGTACGTC.